This record concerns one T cell receptor (beta chain) sequence. What it recognizes is unknown. Eight reactions per sample, run separately, yielded cDNA. UMIs that included a 6-nucleotide sample barcode were added by template switching, which took place during cDNA synthesis. Reanalyzing the 5' RACE reads, TCRdb keeps one entry per CDR3 protein, without DNA. This table holds about 420,000 distinct CDR3 sequences. Germline CDR1 MDHEN, CDR2 SYDVKM. This CDR3 has 17 residues. The sample comes from a study of monozygotic twins with inflammatory bowel disease. Study-wide results and caveats: IBD patients share fewer clonotypes with other people than healthy twins do, especially with disease activity. The existence of one strong signal or clonotype linked to IBD lacked support.

The receptor comes from a human donor with ulcerative colitis or Crohn's disease, or a healthy co-twin of an affected twin (not recorded which). The V call is TRBV28, the J call TRBJ2-1; lacking DNA, the TRBD1 call made by TCRdb goes unchecked. The sequenced sample consisted of blood. The CDR3 is CASTRHRTGYSYNEQFF.